This TCR beta chain stems from a study of blood T cell repertoires in COVID-19. Seattle patients were enrolled during active infection and followed longitudinally. This clone is a singleton in its sample. Original handling: Amplified reference gene primers provided the basis for estimating nucleated cell counts. Assay: immunoSEQ multiplex PCR; the TCRdb copy retains only in-frame clones and omits some. V, J and clone size reflect that table, while D and trimming were determined from the DNA. Of approximately 210,000 clones in the sample, 86% are singletons; the top ten hold around 10%. The CDR3 is made up of 18 amino acids. The junction had 13 bases not matched to a gene; V was cut back by 5 bases and J by 0 bases. Germline V lookup: CDR1 SGHVS, CDR2 FQNEAQ.

V is TRBV7-8 and J is TRBJ1-5; 7 nucleotides match TRBD1. The sequenced material came from peripheral blood. The TCR sequence derives from a man aged 50-60 years with COVID-19, enrolled during active disease. As DNA, the CDR3 is TGTGCCAGCAGCCTTCCCCCCCCGACAGGGTATAGCAATCAGCCCCAGCATTTT. Protein product: CASSLPPPTGYSNQPQHF.